Each of the 6 T cell receptor beta chains below was sequenced from the same sample in a study of response to subunit inactivated influenza vaccine. MiXCR, applied by TCRdb to the RT-PCR reads, yields one record per CDR3 protein. The table lists 550,000 to 800,000 distinct CDR3 sequences, 15% to 19% of them singletons. The material sequenced was PBMCs from blood, taken about 12 days after vaccination. The receptors originated from a man between 50 and 59 years old who received an inactivated influenza vaccine.

The chain recombines TRBV20-1 with TRBJ2-7; D may match TRBD1 or TRBD2 (7 bases each). V lost 3 bases and J 2 bases, leaving 17 bases between the germline ends. The length of the CDR3 is 15 residues. The germline CDR1 and CDR2 sequences are DFQATT and SNEGSKA (reference sequence). CDR3: CSARDPPGGAYEQYF. The CDR3 nucleotides are TGCAGTGCTAGGGACCCTCCAGGGGGGGCCTACGAGCAGTACTTC.

This clonotype was counted only a few times. The rearrangement uses TRBV7-2 and TRBJ2-1, with D tentatively TRBD2 (6 bases). The V gene lost 10 bases and the J gene lost 7 bases, with 11 bases spanning the gap. Germline V gene lookup returns CDR1 SGHTA and CDR2 FQGNSA. The CDR3 length is 11 residues. The CDR3 bases are TGTGCCATTAACGCGGGGAATGAGCAGTTCTTC. It codes for CAINAGNEQFF. Using reference TRBV7-2 and TRBJ2-1 for the parts outside the CDR3, the full variable domain is GAGVSQSPSNKVTEKGKDVELRCDPISGHTALYWYRQSLGQGLEFLIYFQGNSAPDKSGLPSDRFSAERTGGSVSTLTIQRTQQEDSAVYLCAINAGNEQFFGPGTRLTVL.

The table lists this clonotype with a few counts. V is TRBV20-1 and J is TRBJ2-3; TRBD2 might be the D (5 bases). The CDR3 totals 15 residues. CDR1 and CDR2 (germline): DFQATT, SNEGSKA (reference sequence). V was pared by 0 bases and J by 5 bases, with 15 bases between. The CDR3 sequence: CSARDAGKLGDTQYF. The CDR3 nucleotides are TGCAGTGCTAGAGATGCGGGTAAACTTGGAGATACGCAGTATTTT.

This chain joins TRBV20-1 and TRBJ2-5; D not resolved. Between the trimmed V and J ends, which lost 0 bases and 3 bases, there was a span of 11 bases. Germline V lookup: CDR1 DFQATT, CDR2 SNEGSKA (reference sequence). CDR3 length: 14 residues. The CDR3 protein is CSARDIGQEETQYF. The CDR3 bases are TGCAGTGCTAGAGATATTGGGCAGGAAGAGACCCAGTACTTC.

The chain employs TRBV29-1 and TRBJ2-7; D gene unclear. V gave up 1 base and J gave up 3 bases, with 4 bases separating them. The length of the CDR3 is 11 residues. Germline-derived CDR1 and CDR2 are SQVTM and ANQGSEA. CDR3 protein: CSVEAGYEQYF. The CDR3 DNA reads TGCAGCGTTGAAGCGGGCTACGAGCAGTACTTC.

This clonotype was seen a few times. This chain joins TRBV9 and TRBJ2-7, with 7 bases aligning to TRBD1. Germline CDR1 SGDLS, CDR2 YYNGEE. J was trimmed by 7 bases and V by 4 bases; bases with no gene match: 17. The CDR3 sequence is 16 residues long. The CDR3 coding sequence is TGTGCCAGCAGCCCTTTTCAAGAGGGGACAGTAGGGGAGCAGTACTTC. Translation: CASSPFQEGTVGEQYF. Together with reference TRBV9 and TRBJ2-7, the CDR3 gives the full variable domain: DSGVTQTPKHLITATGQRVTLRCSPRSGDLSVYWYQQSLDQGLQFLIQYYNGEERAKGNILERFSAQQFPDLHSELNLSSLELGDSALYFCASSPFQEGTVGEQYFGPGTRLTVT.